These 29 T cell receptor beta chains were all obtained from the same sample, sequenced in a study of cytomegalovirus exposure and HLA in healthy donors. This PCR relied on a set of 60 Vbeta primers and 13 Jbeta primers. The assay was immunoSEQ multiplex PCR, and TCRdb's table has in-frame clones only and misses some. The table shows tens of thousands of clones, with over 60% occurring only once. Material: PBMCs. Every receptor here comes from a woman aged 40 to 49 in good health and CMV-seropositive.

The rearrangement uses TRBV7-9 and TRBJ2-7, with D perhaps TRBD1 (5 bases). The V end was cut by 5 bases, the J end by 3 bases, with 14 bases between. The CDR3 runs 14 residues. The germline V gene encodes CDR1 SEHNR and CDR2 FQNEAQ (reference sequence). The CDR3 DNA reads TGTGCCAGCAGCGTGCAGGGTCCTGGCTACGAGCAGTACTTC. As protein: CASSVQGPGYEQYF.

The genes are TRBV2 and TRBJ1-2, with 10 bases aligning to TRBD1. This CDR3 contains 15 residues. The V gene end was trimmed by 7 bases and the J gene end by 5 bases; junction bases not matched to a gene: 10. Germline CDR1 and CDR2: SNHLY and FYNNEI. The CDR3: CASNRDRGVVYGYTF. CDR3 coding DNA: TGTGCCAGCAATAGGGACAGGGGAGTTGTTTATGGCTACACCTTC.

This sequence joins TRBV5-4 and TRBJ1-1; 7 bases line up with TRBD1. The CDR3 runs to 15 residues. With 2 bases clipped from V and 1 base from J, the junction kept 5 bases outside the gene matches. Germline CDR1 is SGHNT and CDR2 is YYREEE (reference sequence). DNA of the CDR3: TGTGCCAGCAGCTTTGAGAGGGACAGGAACACTGAAGCTTTCTTT. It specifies CASSFERDRNTEAFF.

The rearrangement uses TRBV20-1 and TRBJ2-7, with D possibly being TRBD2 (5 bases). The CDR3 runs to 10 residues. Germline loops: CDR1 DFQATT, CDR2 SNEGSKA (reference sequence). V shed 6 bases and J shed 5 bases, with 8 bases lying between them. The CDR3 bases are TGCAGTGCCGAGGGAGACGAGCAGTACTTC. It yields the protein CSAEGDEQYF.

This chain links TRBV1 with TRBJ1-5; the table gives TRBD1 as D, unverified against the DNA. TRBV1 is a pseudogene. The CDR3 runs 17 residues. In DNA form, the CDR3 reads TGCACCAGCAGCCAACTCTCGACAGGGGAGGGCAATCAGCCCCAGCATTTT. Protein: CTSSQLSTGEGNQPQHF.

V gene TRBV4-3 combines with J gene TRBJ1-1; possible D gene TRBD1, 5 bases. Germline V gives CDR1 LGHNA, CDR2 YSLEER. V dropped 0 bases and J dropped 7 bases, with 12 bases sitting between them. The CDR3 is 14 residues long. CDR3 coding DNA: TGCGCCAGCAGCCAAGACCGGGGGGGGTTTGAAGCTTTCTTT. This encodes CASSQDRGGFEAFF.

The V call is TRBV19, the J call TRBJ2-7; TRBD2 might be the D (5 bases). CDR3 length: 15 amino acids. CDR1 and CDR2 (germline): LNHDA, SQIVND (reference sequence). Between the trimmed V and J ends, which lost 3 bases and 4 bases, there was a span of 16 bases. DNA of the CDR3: TGTGCCAGTAGTATCGCGGGTACCGCATTGTACGAGCAGTACTTC. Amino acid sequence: CASSIAGTALYEQYF.

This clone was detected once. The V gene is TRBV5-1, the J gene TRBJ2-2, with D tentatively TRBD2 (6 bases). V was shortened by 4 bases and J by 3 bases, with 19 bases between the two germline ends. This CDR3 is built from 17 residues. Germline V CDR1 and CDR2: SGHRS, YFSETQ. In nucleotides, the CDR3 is TGCGCCAGCAGCAGAGGGCGGGGCGGAGAATACACCGGGGAGCTGTTTTTT. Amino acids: CASSRGRGGEYTGELFF. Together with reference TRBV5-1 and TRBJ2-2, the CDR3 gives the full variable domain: KAGVTQTPRYLIKTRGQQVTLSCSPISGHRSVSWYQQTPGQGLQFLFEYFSETQRNKGNFPGRFSGRQFSNSRSEMNVSTLELGDSALYLCASSRGRGGEYTGELFFGEGSRLTVL.

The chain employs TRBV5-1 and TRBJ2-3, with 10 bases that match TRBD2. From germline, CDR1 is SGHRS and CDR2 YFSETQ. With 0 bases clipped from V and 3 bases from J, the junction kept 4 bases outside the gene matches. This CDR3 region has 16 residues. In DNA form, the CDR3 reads TGCGCCAGCAGCTTGGCCACTAGCGGGGATACAGATACGCAGTATTTT. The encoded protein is CASSLATSGDTDTQYF.

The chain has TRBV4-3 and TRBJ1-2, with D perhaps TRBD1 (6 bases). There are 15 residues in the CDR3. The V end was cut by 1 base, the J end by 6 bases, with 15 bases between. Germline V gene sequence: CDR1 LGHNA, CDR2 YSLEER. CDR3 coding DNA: TGCGCCAGCAGCCAAGCCCGTCATGGGGGCGATGGCTACACCTTC. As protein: CASSQARHGGDGYTF.

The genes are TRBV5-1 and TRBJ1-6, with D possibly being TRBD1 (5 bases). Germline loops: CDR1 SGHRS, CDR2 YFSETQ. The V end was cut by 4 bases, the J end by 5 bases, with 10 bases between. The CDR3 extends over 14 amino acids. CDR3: CASSTTVDNSPLHF. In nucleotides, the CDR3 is TGCGCCAGCAGCACGACAGTGGATAATTCACCCCTCCACTTT. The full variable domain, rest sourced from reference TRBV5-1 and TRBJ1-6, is KAGVTQTPRYLIKTRGQQVTLSCSPISGHRSVSWYQQTPGQGLQFLFEYFSETQRNKGNFPGRFSGRQFSNSRSEMNVSTLELGDSALYLCASSTTVDNSPLHFGNGTRLTVT.

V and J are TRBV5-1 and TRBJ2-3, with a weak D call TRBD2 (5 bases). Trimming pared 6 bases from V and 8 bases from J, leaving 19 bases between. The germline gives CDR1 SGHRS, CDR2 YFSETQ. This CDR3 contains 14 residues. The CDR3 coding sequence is TGCGCCAGCACCCTTCAAGACTACGAGGGTACGCAGTATTTT. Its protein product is CASTLQDYEGTQYF.

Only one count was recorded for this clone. CDR3 sequence (DNA): TGCGCCAGCAGACCCAACCCAACAGGGTCCCACTATGGCTACACCTTC. Translation gives CASRPNPTGSHYGYTF. J is TRBJ1-2 and V is TRBV4-3; D may be TRBD1 (6 bases). The CDR3 sequence is 16 residues long. Germline-derived CDR1 and CDR2 are LGHNA and YSLEER. The V gene lost 6 bases and the J gene lost 3 bases, with 20 bases spanning the gap.

The CDR3 bases are TGCGCCAGCAGCCCGGCTGCACAGGGCGTCACTGAAGCTTTCTTT. It encodes CASSPAAQGVTEAFF. V usage is TRBV4-3 and J usage is TRBJ1-1; weak D call: TRBD1 (6 bases). The CDR3 runs to 15 residues. The ends were cut back, 4 bases at V and 4 bases at J, with 16 bases in the middle. Germline loops: CDR1 LGHNA, CDR2 YSLEER.

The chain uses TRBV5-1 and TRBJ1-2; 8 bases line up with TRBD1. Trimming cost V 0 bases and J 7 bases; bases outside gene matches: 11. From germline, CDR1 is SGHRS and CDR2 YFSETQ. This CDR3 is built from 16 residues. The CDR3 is CASSLAQGGTEVGYTF. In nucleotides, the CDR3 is TGCGCCAGCAGCTTGGCACAGGGGGGCACGGAGGTTGGCTACACCTTC. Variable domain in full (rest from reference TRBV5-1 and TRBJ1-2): KAGVTQTPRYLIKTRGQQVTLSCSPISGHRSVSWYQQTPGQGLQFLFEYFSETQRNKGNFPGRFSGRQFSNSRSEMNVSTLELGDSALYLCASSLAQGGTEVGYTFGSGTRLTVV.

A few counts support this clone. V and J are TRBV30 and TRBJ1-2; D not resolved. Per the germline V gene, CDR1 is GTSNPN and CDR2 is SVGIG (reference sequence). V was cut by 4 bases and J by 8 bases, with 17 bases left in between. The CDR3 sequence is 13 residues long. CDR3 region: CAWMGSVVLGYTF. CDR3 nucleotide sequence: TGTGCCTGGATGGGGAGCGTCGTCCTAGGCTACACCTTC. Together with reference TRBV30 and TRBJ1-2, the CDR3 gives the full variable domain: SQTIHQWPATLVQPVGSPLSLECTVEGTSNPNLYWYRQAAGRGLQLLFYSVGIGQISSEVPQNLSASRPQDRQFILSSKKLLLSDSGFYLCAWMGSVVLGYTFGSGTRLTVV.

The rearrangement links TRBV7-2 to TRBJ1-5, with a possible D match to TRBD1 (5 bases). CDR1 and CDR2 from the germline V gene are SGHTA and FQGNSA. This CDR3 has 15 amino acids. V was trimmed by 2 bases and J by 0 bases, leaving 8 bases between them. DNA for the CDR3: TGTGCCAGCAGCTTACAGGGTTATAGCAATCAGCCCCAGCATTTT. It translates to CASSLQGYSNQPQHF.

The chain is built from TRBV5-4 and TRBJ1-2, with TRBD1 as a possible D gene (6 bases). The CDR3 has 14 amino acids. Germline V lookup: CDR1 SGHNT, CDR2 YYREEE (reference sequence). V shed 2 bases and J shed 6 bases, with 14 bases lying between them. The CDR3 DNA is TGTGCCAGCAGCTTTTTAGGGGGTCGAAATGGCTACACCTTC. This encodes CASSFLGGRNGYTF.

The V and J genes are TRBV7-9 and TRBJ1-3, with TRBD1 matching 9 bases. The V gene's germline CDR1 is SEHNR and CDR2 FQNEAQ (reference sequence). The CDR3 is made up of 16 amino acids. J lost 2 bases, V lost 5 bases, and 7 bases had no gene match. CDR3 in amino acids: CASSVNRGPAGNTIYF. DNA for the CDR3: TGTGCCAGCAGCGTCAACAGGGGGCCTGCTGGAAACACCATATATTTT.

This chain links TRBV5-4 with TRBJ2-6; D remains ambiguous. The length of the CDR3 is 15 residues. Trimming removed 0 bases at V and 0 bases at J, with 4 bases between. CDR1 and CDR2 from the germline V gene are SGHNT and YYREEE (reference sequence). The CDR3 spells CASSLDNSGANVLTF. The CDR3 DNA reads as TGTGCCAGCAGCTTGGATAACTCTGGGGCCAACGTCCTGACTTTC.

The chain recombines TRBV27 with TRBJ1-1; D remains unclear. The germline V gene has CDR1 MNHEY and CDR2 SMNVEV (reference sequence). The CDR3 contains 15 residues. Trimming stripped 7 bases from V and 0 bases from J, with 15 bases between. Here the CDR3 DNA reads TGTGCCAGCATCACTGGTCCTAACGTGAACACTGAAGCTTTCTTT. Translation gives CASITGPNVNTEAFF.

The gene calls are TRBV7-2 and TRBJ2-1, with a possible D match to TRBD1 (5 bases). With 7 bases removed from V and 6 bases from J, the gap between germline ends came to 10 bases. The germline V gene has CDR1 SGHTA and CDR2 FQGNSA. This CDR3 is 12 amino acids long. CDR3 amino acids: CASKQVGNEQFF. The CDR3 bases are TGTGCCAGCAAACAGGTGGGCAATGAGCAGTTCTTC.

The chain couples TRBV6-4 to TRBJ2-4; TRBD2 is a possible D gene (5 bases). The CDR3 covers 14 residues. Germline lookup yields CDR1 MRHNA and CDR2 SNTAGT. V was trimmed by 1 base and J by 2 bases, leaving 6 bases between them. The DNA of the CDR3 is TGTGCCAGCAGTGACTTAGCGCCCAAAAACATTCAGTACTTC. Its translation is CASSDLAPKNIQYF.

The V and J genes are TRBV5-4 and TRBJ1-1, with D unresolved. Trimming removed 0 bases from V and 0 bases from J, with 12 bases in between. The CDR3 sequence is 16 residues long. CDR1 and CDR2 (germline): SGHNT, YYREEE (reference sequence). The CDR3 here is CASSLDSRKLNTEAFF. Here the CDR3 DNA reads TGTGCCAGCAGCTTGGACAGCCGCAAATTGAACACTGAAGCTTTCTTT.

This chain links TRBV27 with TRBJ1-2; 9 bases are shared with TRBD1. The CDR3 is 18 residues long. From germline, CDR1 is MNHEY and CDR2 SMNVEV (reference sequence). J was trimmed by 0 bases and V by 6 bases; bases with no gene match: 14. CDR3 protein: CASRSFFGQGITNYGYTF. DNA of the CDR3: TGTGCCAGCAGAAGTTTTTTCGGACAGGGGATTACTAACTATGGCTACACCTTC.

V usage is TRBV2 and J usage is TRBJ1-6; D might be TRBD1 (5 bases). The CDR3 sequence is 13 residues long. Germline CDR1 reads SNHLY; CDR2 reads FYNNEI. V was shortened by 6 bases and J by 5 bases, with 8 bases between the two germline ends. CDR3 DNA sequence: TGTGCCAGCAGGGACACCAATAATTCACCCCTCCACTTT. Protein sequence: CASRDTNNSPLHF. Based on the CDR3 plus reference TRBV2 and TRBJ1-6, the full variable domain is EPEVTQTPSHQVTQMGQEVILRCVPISNHLYFYWYRQILGQKVEFLVSFYNNEISEKSEIFDDQFSVERPDGSNFTLKIRSTKLEDSAMYFCASRDTNNSPLHFGNGTRLTVT.

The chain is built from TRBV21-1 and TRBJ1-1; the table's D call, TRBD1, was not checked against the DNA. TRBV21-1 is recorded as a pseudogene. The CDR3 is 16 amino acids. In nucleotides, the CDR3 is TGTGCCAGCAGCAAAGATATGCCAGGAACAGACACTGAAGCTTTCTTT. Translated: CASSKDMPGTDTEAFF.

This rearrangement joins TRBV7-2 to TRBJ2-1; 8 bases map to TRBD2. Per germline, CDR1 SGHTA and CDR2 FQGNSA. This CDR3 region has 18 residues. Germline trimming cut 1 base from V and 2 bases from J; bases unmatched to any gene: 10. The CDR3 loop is CASSLVMSGGGTYNEQFF. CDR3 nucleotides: TGTGCCAGCAGCTTAGTGATGTCGGGCGGGGGGACCTACAATGAGCAGTTCTTC. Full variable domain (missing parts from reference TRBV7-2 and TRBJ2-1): GAGVSQSPSNKVTEKGKDVELRCDPISGHTALYWYRQSLGQGLEFLIYFQGNSAPDKSGLPSDRFSAERTGGSVSTLTIQRTQQEDSAVYLCASSLVMSGGGTYNEQFFGPGTRLTVL.

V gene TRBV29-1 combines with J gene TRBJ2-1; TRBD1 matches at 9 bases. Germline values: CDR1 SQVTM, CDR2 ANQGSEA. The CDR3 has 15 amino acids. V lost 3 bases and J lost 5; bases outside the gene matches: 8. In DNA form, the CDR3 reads TGCAGCGTTGAGGCCGGGACAGGGTTACACAATGAGCAGTTCTTC. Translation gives CSVEAGTGLHNEQFF.